Below, 21 T cell receptor beta chains from the same sample are listed, as sequenced in a study of shared clonotypes between healthy human individuals. The data were produced by immunoSEQ multiplex PCR, yet TCRdb's version contains in-frame clones alone and is incomplete. The table includes some 2.4 million clones, over 85% detected once. The sequencing input was naive CD4+ T cells from PBMCs. Sample subset: CD45RA+ positively selected. These receptors were collected from a man aged 18 to 30 in good health. Some clones in this sample may be carry-over from other donors' samples.

V and J are TRBV6-1 and TRBJ2-1; a possible D gene is TRBD1 (7 bases). The CDR3 has 14 residues. V lost 7 bases, J lost 9 bases, and 19 bases lay in between. Germline CDR1 MNHNS, CDR2 SASEGT. The CDR3: CASNPDRAGSEQFF. The DNA of the CDR3 is TGTGCCAGCAACCCAGACAGGGCCGGGAGTGAGCAGTTCTTC.

The genes are TRBV7-2 and TRBJ2-1; the match to TRBD2 covers 9 bases. Germline lookup yields CDR1 SGHTA and CDR2 FQGNSA. V lost 3 bases, J lost 3 bases, and 3 bases stayed unmatched. The CDR3 covers 15 residues. The CDR3 spells CASSFGTSLYNEQFF. The DNA of the CDR3 is TGTGCCAGCAGCTTCGGGACTAGCCTCTACAATGAGCAGTTCTTC.

CDR3 sequence reads: CASSPGTGFYLRPGELFF. Here the CDR3 DNA reads TGTGCCAGCAGTCCGGGGACAGGGTTCTACCTCCGACCCGGGGAGCTGTTTTTT. The V gene is TRBV27, the J gene TRBJ2-2; TRBD1 matches at 9 bases. J was trimmed by 6 bases and V by 5 bases; bases with no gene match: 16. This CDR3 has 18 amino acids. CDR1 MNHEY and CDR2 SMNVEV come from the germline V gene (reference sequence).

V and J are TRBV28 and TRBJ2-1, with a weak D call TRBD2 (6 bases). Germline V gene data show CDR1 as MDHEN and CDR2 as SYDVKM. This CDR3 is 16 amino acids long. The germline V and J ends were trimmed by 6 bases and 0 bases, with 15 bases remaining between them. CDR3: CASRRRGRGSYNEQFF. The CDR3 nucleotides read TGTGCCAGCAGAAGGAGGGGCCGAGGCTCCTACAATGAGCAGTTCTTC.

To note about this clone: This specimen includes other DNA sequences encoding the same CDR3. The gene calls are TRBV7-8 and TRBJ1-1, with D uncertain. Germline-derived CDR1 and CDR2 are SGHVS and FQNEAQ. The CDR3 runs to 14 residues. Trimming pared 1 base from V and 1 base from J, leaving 7 bases between. CDR3 sequence: CASSLVPGNTEAFF. The CDR3 region has the DNA TGTGCCAGCAGCTTAGTCCCCGGGAACACTGAAGCTTTCTTT. Full variable domain (remainder filled in from reference TRBV7-8 and TRBJ1-1): GAGVSQSPRYKVAKRGQDVALRCDPISGHVSLFWYQQALGQGPEFLTYFQNEAQLDKSGLPSDRFFAERPEGSVSTLKIQRTQQEDSAVYLCASSLVPGNTEAFFGQGTRLTVV.

The chain's CDR3 is CASSLLDPHTYGYTF. The CDR3 nucleotides are TGTGCCAGCAGCTTACTTGACCCTCACACCTATGGCTACACCTTC. The chain joins TRBV7-9 to TRBJ1-2; unclear D gene. V dropped 2 bases and J dropped 4 bases, with 14 bases sitting between them. The CDR3 covers 15 residues. The germline V gene encodes CDR1 SEHNR and CDR2 FQNEAQ (reference sequence).

Here the CDR3 reads CAISESLARSYEQYF. The CDR3 DNA reads TGTGCCATCAGTGAGTCGTTAGCTAGAAGCTACGAGCAGTACTTC. The chain recombines TRBV10-3 with TRBJ2-7, with D hard to call. V gave up 0 bases and J gave up 3 bases, with 12 bases separating them. There are 15 residues in the CDR3. CDR1 and CDR2 from the germline V gene are ENHRY and SYGVKD.

The rearrangement joins TRBV7-9 to TRBJ2-1, with 8 bases identical to TRBD2. CDR3 size: 16 residues. Trimming cost V 1 base and J 6 bases; bases outside gene matches: 8. The germline V gene has CDR1 SEHNR and CDR2 FQNEAQ (reference sequence). The CDR3 loop reads CASSLEGLGGLNEQFF. DNA for the CDR3: TGTGCCAGCAGCTTAGAGGGACTAGGAGGTCTCAATGAGCAGTTCTTC. The full variable domain, rest sourced from reference TRBV7-9 and TRBJ2-1, is DTGVSQNPRHKITKRGQNVTFRCDPISEHNRLYWYRQTLGQGPEFLTYFQNEAQLEKSRLLSDRFSAERPKGSFSTLEIQRTEQGDSAMYLCASSLEGLGGLNEQFFGPGTRLTVL.

This chain links TRBV5-1 with TRBJ1-2; TRBD1 is a possible D gene (5 bases). The ends were cut back, 2 bases at V and 0 bases at J, with 14 bases in the middle. Germline loops: CDR1 SGHRS, CDR2 YFSETQ. CDR3 length: 16 residues. The CDR3: CASSFAGPPSNYGYTF. For the CDR3, the DNA is TGCGCCAGCAGCTTCGCAGGGCCCCCCTCTAACTATGGCTACACCTTC.

The chain links TRBV5-1 to TRBJ2-1, with D possibly being TRBD2 (6 bases). The CDR3 runs 16 residues. The V gene's germline CDR1 is SGHRS and CDR2 YFSETQ. V lost 1 base to trimming and J lost 1 base, with 12 bases between them. The CDR3 region has the DNA TGCGCCAGCAGCTTGATGTTCGCGGGATCCTACAATGAGCAGTTCTTC. Amino acids: CASSLMFAGSYNEQFF.

The chain joins TRBV11-2 to TRBJ2-7; D uncertain. The CDR3 has 13 amino acids. Germline V CDR1 and CDR2: SGHAT, FQNNGV. V gave up 1 base and J gave up 3 bases, with 7 bases separating them. The CDR3 DNA follows: TGTGCCAGCAGCTTAGTGGTGAACTACGAGCAGTACTTC. It yields the protein CASSLVVNYEQYF.

The chain uses TRBV18 and TRBJ2-5; 11 nucleotides match TRBD2. Germline CDR1 and CDR2: KGHSH and LQKENI. Trimming cost V 4 bases and J 4 bases; bases outside gene matches: 2. This CDR3 has 14 residues. The CDR3 spells CASSLGLAGETQYF. The CDR3 coding sequence is TGTGCCAGCTCACTTGGACTAGCGGGAGAGACCCAGTACTTC.

The rearrangement links TRBV18 to TRBJ2-7, with D perhaps matching TRBD1 (5 bases). Germline CDR1 is KGHSH and CDR2 is LQKENI. The V gene lost 2 bases and the J gene lost 5 bases, with 16 bases spanning the gap. The CDR3 covers 15 residues. CDR3 DNA: TGTGCCAGCTCACCAGCTGGGGCCCCTCGGGACGAGCAGTACTTC. Residues: CASSPAGAPRDEQYF.

This clone was observed once. This chain uses TRBV5-1 with TRBJ2-1, with TRBD2 matching 12 bases. The CDR3 length is 18 residues. Trimming cost V 7 bases and J 6 bases; bases outside gene matches: 17. Germline V gene sequence: CDR1 SGHRS, CDR2 YFSETQ. The CDR3 sequence: CASWLGLAGDPSRNEQFF. CDR3 nucleotides: TGCGCCAGCTGGCTGGGACTAGCGGGCGACCCCAGTCGCAATGAGCAGTTCTTC.

The table lists this clone with a few counts. This chain connects TRBV27 to TRBJ2-7; D perhaps matches TRBD1 (6 bases). V was pared by 5 bases and J by 8 bases, with 10 bases between. Germline V lookup: CDR1 MNHEY, CDR2 SMNVEV (reference sequence). The CDR3 is 11 amino acids. The CDR3 reads CASSRGTKQYF. The CDR3 DNA is TGTGCCAGCAGTAGAGGGACAAAGCAGTACTTC.

V gene TRBV5-4 combines with J gene TRBJ2-1, with D uncertain. V lost 0 bases and J 4 bases, leaving 8 bases between the germline ends. The CDR3 has 14 residues. Looked up from germline, CDR1 is SGHNT and CDR2 is YYREEE (reference sequence). CDR3 nucleotide sequence: TGTGCCAGCAGCTTGGATTTTACATACAATGAGCAGTTCTTC. This gives the protein CASSLDFTYNEQFF.

The chain links TRBV5-4 to TRBJ2-5, with 8 nucleotides matching TRBD2. The CDR3 is 14 residues long. Germline V gene data show CDR1 as SGHNT and CDR2 as YYREEE (reference sequence). Unmatched junction bases numbered 6, after V lost 4 bases and J lost 4 bases. The DNA for the CDR3 is TGTGCCAGCAGCGTCCGGGGGGGAAGAGAGACCCAGTACTTC. Translation gives CASSVRGGRETQYF.

This rearrangement joins TRBV7-9 to TRBJ2-7; 13 positions match TRBD2. V gave up 4 bases and J gave up 5 bases; unmatched junction bases: 11. Germline CDR1 reads SEHNR; CDR2 reads FQNEAQ (reference sequence). This CDR3 is 17 amino acids long. This chain's CDR3 is CASSSDQGLAGRNEQYF. Written as DNA, the CDR3 is TGTGCCAGCAGCTCCGACCAGGGACTAGCGGGAAGGAACGAGCAGTACTTC.

The chain has TRBV4-1 and TRBJ2-3, with TRBD1 as a possible D gene (5 bases). CDR1 and CDR2 from the germline V gene are MGHRA and YSYEKL. The CDR3 is 17 residues long. Between the trimmed V and J ends, which lost 0 bases and 2 bases, there was a span of 15 bases. The CDR3 DNA reads TGCGCCAGCAGCCAAGATCGGCGGCGCAGGGACACAGATACGCAGTATTTT. It yields the protein CASSQDRRRRDTDTQYF.

This chain links TRBV7-9 with TRBJ2-5, with no clear D. The CDR3 runs 12 residues. The V gene lost 8 bases and the J gene lost 5 bases, with 12 bases spanning the gap. CDR1 and CDR2 from the germline V gene are SEHNR and FQNEAQ (reference sequence). This CDR3 is CASLGLGETQYF. CDR3 coding DNA: TGTGCCAGCCTCGGCCTGGGGGAGACCCAGTACTTC.

This clone was seen only once. V is TRBV6-1 and J is TRBJ2-7, with 9 bases identical to TRBD2. Germline CDR1 reads MNHNS; CDR2 reads SASEGT. The V segment lost 4 bases and the J segment 2 bases; nucleotides outside the gene matches: 3. CDR3 length equals 14 residues. The CDR3 loop is CASSGGGGPYEQYF. The CDR3 coding sequence is TGTGCCAGCAGTGGCGGGGGGGGGCCCTACGAGCAGTACTTC.